One T cell receptor beta chain is described in this entry. No antigen is known for it. This specimen comes from a study of T cell responses to AZD1222 COVID-19 vaccine. Findings and caveats of the study: Donors were mostly white British, more females; clonal diversity possibly underestimated. There were vaccine-associated CD4 TCRs across spike, dominant at 160-218 and 743-854. Of spike-specific TCRs, nearly half reportedly target regions left unmutated in variants. Baseline antibody screening turned up just a handful of seropositive AZD1222 recipients.

TCRdb's table, derived via immunoSEQ multiplex PCR, lists solely in-frame clones and lacks some. Of 130,000 to 150,000 clones in the sample, 88% were seen once. This receptor was obtained from an adult who received the MenACWY meningococcal vaccine as a control. Sequenced here: peripheral blood, sampled 28 days after the second dose of the MenACWY control vaccine.

CDR3 nucleotides: TGTGCCAGTAGTCCGCTCTCCAGGGACTCCTATGGCTACACCTTC. It encodes CASSPLSRDSYGYTF. J is TRBJ1-2 and V is TRBV19, with a tentative D call TRBD1 (5 bases). The CDR3 runs 15 residues. The germline V gene has CDR1 LNHDA and CDR2 SQIVND (reference sequence). Between the trimmed V and J ends, which lost 5 bases and 4 bases, there was a span of 17 bases.